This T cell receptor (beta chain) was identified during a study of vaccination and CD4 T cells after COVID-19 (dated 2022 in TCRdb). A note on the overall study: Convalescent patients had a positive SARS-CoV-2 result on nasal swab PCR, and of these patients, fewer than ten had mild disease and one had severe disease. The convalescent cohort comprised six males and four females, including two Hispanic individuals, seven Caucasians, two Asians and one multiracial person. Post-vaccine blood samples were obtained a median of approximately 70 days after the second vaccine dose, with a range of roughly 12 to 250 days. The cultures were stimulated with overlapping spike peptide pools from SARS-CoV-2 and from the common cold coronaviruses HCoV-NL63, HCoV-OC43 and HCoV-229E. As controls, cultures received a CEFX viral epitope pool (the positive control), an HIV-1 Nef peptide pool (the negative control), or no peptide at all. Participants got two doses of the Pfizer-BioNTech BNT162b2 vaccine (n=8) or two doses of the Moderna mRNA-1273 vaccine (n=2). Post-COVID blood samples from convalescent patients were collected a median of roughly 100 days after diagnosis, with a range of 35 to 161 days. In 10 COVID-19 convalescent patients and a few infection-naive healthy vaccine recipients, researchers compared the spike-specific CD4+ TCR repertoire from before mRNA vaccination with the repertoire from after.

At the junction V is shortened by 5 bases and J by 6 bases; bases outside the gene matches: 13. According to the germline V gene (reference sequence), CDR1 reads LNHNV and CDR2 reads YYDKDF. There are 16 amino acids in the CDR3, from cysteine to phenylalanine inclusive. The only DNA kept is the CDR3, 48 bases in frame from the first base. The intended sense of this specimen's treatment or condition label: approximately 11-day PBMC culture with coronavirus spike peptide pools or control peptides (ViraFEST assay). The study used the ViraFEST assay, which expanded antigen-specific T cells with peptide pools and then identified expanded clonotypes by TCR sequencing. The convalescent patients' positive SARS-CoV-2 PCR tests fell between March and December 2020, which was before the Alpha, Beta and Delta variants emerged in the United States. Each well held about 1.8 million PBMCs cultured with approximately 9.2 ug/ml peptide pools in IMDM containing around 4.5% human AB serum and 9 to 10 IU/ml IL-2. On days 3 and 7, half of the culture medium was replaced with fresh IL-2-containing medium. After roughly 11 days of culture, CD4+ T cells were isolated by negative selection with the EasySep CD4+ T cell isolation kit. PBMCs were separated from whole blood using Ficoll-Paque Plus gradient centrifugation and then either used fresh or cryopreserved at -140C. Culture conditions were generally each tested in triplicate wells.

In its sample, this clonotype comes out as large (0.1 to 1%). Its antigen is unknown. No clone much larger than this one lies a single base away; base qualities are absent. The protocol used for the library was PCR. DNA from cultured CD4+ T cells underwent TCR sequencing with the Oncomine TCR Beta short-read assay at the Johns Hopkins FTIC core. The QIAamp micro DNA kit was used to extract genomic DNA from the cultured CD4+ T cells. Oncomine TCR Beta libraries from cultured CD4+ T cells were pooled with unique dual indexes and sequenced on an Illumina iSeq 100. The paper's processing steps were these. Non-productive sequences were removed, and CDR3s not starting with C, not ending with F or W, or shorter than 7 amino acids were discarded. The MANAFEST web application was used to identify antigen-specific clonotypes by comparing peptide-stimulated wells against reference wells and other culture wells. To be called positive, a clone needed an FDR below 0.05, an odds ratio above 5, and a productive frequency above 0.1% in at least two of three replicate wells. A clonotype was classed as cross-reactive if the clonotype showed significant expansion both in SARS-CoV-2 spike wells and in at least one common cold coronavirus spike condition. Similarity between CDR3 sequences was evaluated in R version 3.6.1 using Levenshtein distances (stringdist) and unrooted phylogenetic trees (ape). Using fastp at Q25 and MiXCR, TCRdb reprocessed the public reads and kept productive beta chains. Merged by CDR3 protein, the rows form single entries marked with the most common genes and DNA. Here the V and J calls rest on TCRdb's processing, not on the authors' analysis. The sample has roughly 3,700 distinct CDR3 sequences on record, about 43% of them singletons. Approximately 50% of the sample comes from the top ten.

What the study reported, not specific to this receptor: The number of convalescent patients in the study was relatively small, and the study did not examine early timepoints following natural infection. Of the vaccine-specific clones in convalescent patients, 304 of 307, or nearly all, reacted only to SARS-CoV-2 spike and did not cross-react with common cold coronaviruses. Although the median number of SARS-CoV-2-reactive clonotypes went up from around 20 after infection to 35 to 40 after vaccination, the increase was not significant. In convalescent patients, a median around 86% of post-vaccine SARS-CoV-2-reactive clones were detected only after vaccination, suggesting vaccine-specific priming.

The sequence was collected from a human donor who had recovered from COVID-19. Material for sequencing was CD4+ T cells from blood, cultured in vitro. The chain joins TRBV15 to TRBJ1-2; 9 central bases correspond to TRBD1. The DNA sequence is TGTGCCACCAGCCCCCTACCGGGACAGGGCTCGGATGGCTACACCTTC. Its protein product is CATSPLPGQGSDGYTF. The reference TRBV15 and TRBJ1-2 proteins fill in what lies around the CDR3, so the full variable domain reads DAMVIQNPRYQVTQFGKPVTLSCSQTLNHNVMYWYQQKSSQAPKLLFHYYDKDFNNEADTPDNFQSRRPNTSFCFLDIRSPGLGDTAMYLCATSPLPGQGSDGYTFGSGTRLTVV.